Included here is one T cell receptor beta chain sequence, with context. Its cognate antigen is unknown. These data originate in a study of CD8 T cells in ankylosing spondylitis. Construction of TCR beta libraries was performed using quantitative 5'-RACE with molecular barcodes. TCRdb reanalysed the 5' RACE reads using MiXCR and keeps one entry per CDR3 protein. The sample has fewer than 500,000 distinct CDR3 sequences, 25% to 30% seen once. Study outcomes and limitations: CD8+ by phenotype, disease-linked clones were relatively rare in peripheral blood. A TCR beta motif of about 8 highly homologous variants seemed to mark ankylosing spondylitis blood. Matched ankylosing spondylitis synovial fluid reportedly contained a significantly enriched population of disease-linked clones. Reactive arthritis synovial fluid and blood previously showed some of these motif variants.

CDR1 is ENHRY, CDR2 SYGVKD, per germline. V was pared by 4 bases and J by 3 bases, with 9 bases between. The CDR3 loop spans 14 amino acids. The rearrangement joins TRBV10-3 to TRBJ2-2, with D hard to call. The sample taken for sequencing was blood, either unsorted or a sorted T cell fraction (not recorded which). The source of this sequence is a male donor with ankylosing spondylitis. CDR3 DNA sequence: TGTGCCATCAGTGGCCGGGCCGACACCGGGGAGCTGTTTTTT. Its protein product is CAISGRADTGELFF.